Below are 10 T cell receptor beta chains sequenced from a single sample in a study of T cell repertoires in cytomegalovirus infection. Each CDR3 protein gets one entry after TCRdb re-called the reads with MiXCR. The sample lists approximately 250,000 distinct CDR3 sequences; 22% were seen once. The sample consisted of CD8+ T cells from PBMCs. These receptors were collected from a human donor in good health (CMV status not recorded). Some clones in this sample may be carry-over from other donors' samples.

This clonotype appeared a few times. The rearrangement uses TRBV29-1 and TRBJ2-1; D remains ambiguous. Trimming took 7 bases from V and 1 from J, leaving 11 bases between them. The CDR3 sequence is 13 residues long. CDR1 and CDR2 from the germline V gene are SQVTM and ANQGSEA. Here the CDR3 DNA reads TGCAGCGCCGAGGCACCTTCCTACAATGAGCAGTTCTTC. Amino acid sequence: CSAEAPSYNEQFF.

The V and J genes are TRBV28 and TRBJ1-5, with D uncertain. The CDR3 runs to 15 residues. V lost 3 bases and J 0 bases, leaving 9 bases between the germline ends. Looked up from germline, CDR1 is MDHEN and CDR2 is SYDVKM. CDR3 amino acids: CASSLPEISNQPQHF. The CDR3 DNA follows: TGTGCCAGCAGTTTGCCAGAAATTAGCAATCAGCCCCAGCATTTT.

The genes are TRBV12-3 or TRBV12-4 and TRBJ1-2; weak D call: TRBD1 (6 bases). The CDR3 spans 14 residues. V shed 6 bases and J shed 4 bases, with 15 bases lying between them. CDR3 loop: CASSNSDSPYGYTF. The CDR3 bases are TGTGCCAGCAGCAACTCGGACAGTCCCTATGGCTACACCTTC.

This clonotype was counted between two and nine times. The CDR3 here is CASSQDLTYTQYF. The CDR3, as DNA: TGCGCCAGCAGCCAAGATCTGACCTATACGCAGTATTTT. This sequence joins TRBV4-1 and TRBJ2-3, with D hard to call. CDR3 length: 13 amino acids. From germline, CDR1 is MGHRA and CDR2 YSYEKL. V shed 0 bases and J shed 7 bases, with 8 bases lying between them.

This clonotype was picked up many times. The CDR3 nucleotides read TGTGCCAGCAGTCCGTACCATGCCACCGGGGAGCTGTTTTTT. It translates to CASSPYHATGELFF. The chain links TRBV28 to TRBJ2-2; D ambiguous. The CDR3 runs 14 residues. Germline V gene sequence: CDR1 MDHEN, CDR2 SYDVKM. V lost 5 bases and J 4 bases, leaving 11 bases between the germline ends.

The chain has TRBV19 and TRBJ1-1, with 8 bases identical to TRBD1. The ends lost 7 bases at V and 0 bases at J; junction bases unmatched: 7. The CDR3 has 15 residues. The germline V gene has CDR1 LNHDA and CDR2 SQIVND (reference sequence). The CDR3 loop reads CASTYDRGMNTEAFF. The CDR3 nucleotides read TGTGCCAGTACATACGACAGGGGAATGAACACTGAAGCTTTCTTT.

The chain links TRBV12-3 or TRBV12-4 to TRBJ2-1, with TRBD2 identical over 15 bases. The ends lost 6 bases at V and 4 bases at J; junction bases unmatched: 7. The CDR3 spans 17 residues. For the CDR3, the DNA is TGTGCCAGCAGCCTGACCGGGACTAGCGGGGGGTACAATGAGCAGTTCTTC. It encodes CASSLTGTSGGYNEQFF.

The rearrangement links TRBV7-4 to TRBJ1-1; D may be TRBD1 (6 bases). With 4 bases removed from V and 0 bases from J, the gap between germline ends came to 12 bases. The CDR3 loop spans 15 amino acids. Germline CDR1 SGHVT, CDR2 SQSDAQ. The CDR3 DNA reads TGTGCCAGCAGCTACAGACAGGTCCTGAACACTGAAGCTTTCTTT. Translated, it gives CASSYRQVLNTEAFF.

This clonotype has a handful of counts. This sequence joins TRBV4-1 and TRBJ1-2; unclear D gene. V dropped 0 bases and J dropped 8 bases, with 4 bases sitting between them. The CDR3 extends over 11 amino acids. The germline CDR1 and CDR2 sequences are MGHRA and YSYEKL. The CDR3 sequence is CASSQDRGYTF. The CDR3 nucleotides are TGCGCCAGCAGCCAAGATCGAGGCTACACCTTC.

The V and J genes are TRBV7-9 and TRBJ1-2; 7 bases map to TRBD1. Trimming at V came to 5 bases and at J to 6 bases, leaving 6 bases not matched to a gene. Germline CDR1 and CDR2: SEHNR and FQNEAQ (reference sequence). CDR3 length: 13 residues. CDR3 amino acids: CASSPLGGDGYTF. In DNA, the CDR3 is TGTGCCAGCAGCCCCTTAGGGGGCGATGGCTACACCTTC.